The clone carrying this T cell receptor beta chain was seen just once. This sample is drawn from a study of technical replicates of blood from a few donors. Germline-derived CDR1 and CDR2 are MDHEN and SYDVKM. Trimming removed 3 bases from V and 5 bases from J, with 12 bases in between. The CDR3 runs 14 residues. TCRdb's table, derived via immunoSEQ multiplex PCR, lists solely in-frame clones and lacks some. The table has about 48,000 clones, about 90% seen once. Sequencing was done on a sample of PBMCs. This chain connects TRBV28 to TRBJ2-3, with D tentatively TRBD2 (6 bases). The sequence was collected from a human donor in good health. Some clones in this sample may be carry-over from other donors' samples. For the CDR3, the DNA is TGTGCCAGCAGTTTCCGGTCTAGCGTAGATACGCAGTATTTT. It codes for CASSFRSSVDTQYF.